Listed here are 17 T cell receptor beta chains from one sample, sequenced in a study of cytomegalovirus exposure and HLA in healthy donors. This PCR relied on a set of 60 Vbeta primers and 13 Jbeta primers. Profiling relied on immunoSEQ multiplex PCR, and the TCRdb table lists in-frame clones only, not all of them. Here the sample spans 100,000 to 150,000 clones, roughly 68% being singletons. The sample consisted of PBMCs. The receptor set was obtained from a woman aged 50 to 60 in good health and CMV-seropositive.

A few counts support this clone. The chain carries TRBV13 and TRBJ2-4; TRBD2 aligns across 15 bases. Germline V gene data show CDR1 as PRHDT and CDR2 as FYEKMQ (reference sequence). The CDR3 loop spans 23 amino acids. Trimming took 5 bases from V and 0 from J; bases not matched to a gene: 20. In DNA form, the CDR3 reads TGTGCCAGCAGCCCTAGACCCGGGACTAGCGGGGGGCTATTCAGACTAGCCAAAAACATTCAGTACTTC. It specifies CASSPRPGTSGGLFRLAKNIQYF. Combining the CDR3 with reference TRBV13 and TRBJ2-4 gives the whole variable domain AAGVIQSPRHLIKEKRETATLKCYPIPRHDTVYWYQQGPGQDPQFLISFYEKMQSDKGSIPDRFSAQQFSDYHSELNMSSLELGDSALYFCASSPRPGTSGGLFRLAKNIQYFGAGTRLSVL.

The chain links TRBV18 to TRBJ2-6; D might be TRBD2 (6 bases). The CDR3 length is 19 residues. V lost 3 bases to trimming and J lost 0 bases, with 18 bases between them. The germline CDR1 and CDR2 sequences are KGHSH and LQKENI. CDR3 amino acids: CASSPLRPGVNSGANVLTF. The CDR3 DNA reads as TGTGCCAGCTCACCTCTCCGCCCGGGAGTAAACTCTGGGGCCAACGTCCTGACTTTC.

The V call is TRBV15, the J call TRBJ1-4; D may be TRBD1 (6 bases). Germline V gene sequence: CDR1 LNHNV, CDR2 YYDKDF (reference sequence). V was trimmed by 1 base and J by 3 bases, leaving 12 bases between them. The CDR3 extends over 16 amino acids. CDR3 sequence reads: CATSRVRGASNEKLFF. DNA of the CDR3: TGTGCCACCAGCAGAGTGCGGGGGGCATCTAATGAAAAACTGTTTTTT. Variable domain in full (rest from reference TRBV15 and TRBJ1-4): DAMVIQNPRYQVTQFGKPVTLSCSQTLNHNVMYWYQQKSSQAPKLLFHYYDKDFNNEADTPDNFQSRRPNTSFCFLDIRSPGLGDTAMYLCATSRVRGASNEKLFFGSGTQLSVL.

This clone has a single count. The chain joins TRBV18 to TRBJ2-7; 8 bases match TRBD1. In germline, CDR1 is KGHSH, CDR2 LQKENI. Trimming at V came to 3 bases and at J to 3 bases, leaving 4 bases not matched to a gene. The CDR3 has 14 amino acids. The CDR3 DNA reads TGTGCCAGCTCACCGCGGACAGGGAACTACGAGCAGTACTTC. Protein: CASSPRTGNYEQYF.

The chain is built from TRBV27 and TRBJ2-3; 7 bases are shared with TRBD1. This CDR3 region has 16 residues. V lost 3 bases to trimming and J lost 2 bases; unmatched junction nucleotides: 8. From germline, CDR1 is MNHEY and CDR2 SMNVEV (reference sequence). The CDR3 spells CASSLVGTALTDTQYF. Here the CDR3 DNA reads TGTGCCAGCAGTTTGGTCGGGACAGCCCTCACAGATACGCAGTATTTT.

The genes are TRBV6-1 and TRBJ2-7, with a weak D call TRBD1 (5 bases). Trimming cost V 3 bases and J 1 base, with 13 bases left between them. The CDR3 extends over 15 amino acids. The germline V gene encodes CDR1 MNHNS and CDR2 SASEGT. This CDR3 is CASSDGAGPSYEQYF. Written as DNA, the CDR3 is TGTGCCAGCAGTGATGGGGCAGGGCCGTCCTACGAGCAGTACTTC.

The CDR3 loop reads CASSLVQGRQETQYF. The CDR3 DNA sequence: TGTGCCAGCAGCTTAGTACAGGGTCGGCAAGAGACCCAGTACTTC. The V gene is TRBV7-2, the J gene TRBJ2-5, with TRBD1 as a possible D gene (6 bases). The germline V and J ends were trimmed by 1 base and 2 bases, with 11 bases remaining between them. The CDR3 length is 15 residues. Germline V gives CDR1 SGHTA, CDR2 FQGNSA.

The genes are TRBV5-1 and TRBJ2-3, with 7 bases that match TRBD2. With V trimmed by 9 bases and J by 4 bases, 14 bases remained unmatched. CDR3 length: 15 residues. Germline V gene lookup returns CDR1 SGHRS and CDR2 YFSETQ. CDR3 sequence reads: CATTVGGTGPDTQYF. CDR3 sequence (DNA): TGCGCCACCACCGTCGGGGGGACGGGGCCAGATACGCAGTATTTT.

The chain has TRBV5-1 and TRBJ2-7; 8 bases are shared with TRBD2. V was pared by 1 base and J by 6 bases, with 9 bases of the junction left unmatched. Germline CDR1 is SGHRS and CDR2 is YFSETQ. This CDR3 is 15 amino acids long. The CDR3 loop is CASSLLVEGTSEQYF. The CDR3 coding sequence is TGCGCCAGCAGCTTGTTGGTCGAAGGGACTAGCGAGCAGTACTTC.

V gene TRBV7-8 combines with J gene TRBJ2-7; D might be TRBD2 (6 bases). The V gene lost 2 bases and the J gene lost 5 bases, with 22 bases spanning the gap. The CDR3 is made up of 17 amino acids. Germline V gives CDR1 SGHVS, CDR2 FQNEAQ. CDR3 region: CASSLSGGGLIMDEQYF. CDR3 in DNA: TGTGCCAGCAGCTTATCCGGGGGAGGTCTGATTATGGACGAGCAGTACTTC.

V is TRBV27 and J is TRBJ2-5; 8 bases line up with TRBD1. With 6 bases clipped from V and 4 bases from J, the junction kept 10 bases outside the gene matches. The CDR3 is 15 residues long. The V gene's germline CDR1 is MNHEY and CDR2 SMNVEV (reference sequence). The CDR3 sequence: CASSLGTGVGETQYF. DNA of the CDR3: TGTGCCAGCAGCCTCGGGACAGGAGTCGGAGAGACCCAGTACTTC.

Points on this clone: Other DNA sequences within the sample encode an identical CDR3. The CDR3 region has the DNA TGTGCCAGCAGCTTGGCGGGGGGACCTGGCACAGATACGCAGTATTTT. Translating it yields CASSLAGGPGTDTQYF. V gene TRBV5-6 combines with J gene TRBJ2-3, with 7 bases matching TRBD2. Germline V gene lookup returns CDR1 SGHDT and CDR2 YYEEEE. CDR3 size: 16 residues. V gave up 0 bases and J gave up 1 base; unmatched junction bases: 5.

This clone was picked up one time. The chain recombines TRBV4-1 with TRBJ1-2; 7 positions agree with TRBD1. V lost 6 bases, J lost 6 bases, and 10 bases stayed unmatched. The CDR3 loop spans 14 amino acids. Germline CDR1 is MGHRA and CDR2 is YSYEKL. As DNA, the CDR3 is TGCGCCAGCAGGACTCCCGGGACAGTTGATGGCTACACCTTC. This sequence encodes CASRTPGTVDGYTF.

The rearrangement joins TRBV7-2 to TRBJ1-6, with a tentative D call TRBD1 (5 bases). There are 14 residues in the CDR3. The germline gives CDR1 SGHTA, CDR2 FQGNSA. Between the trimmed V and J ends, which lost 5 bases and 13 bases, there was a span of 18 bases. Here the CDR3 reads CASSAEGTLTPLHF. In nucleotides, the CDR3 is TGTGCCAGCAGCGCAGAGGGGACTCTAACGCCCCTCCACTTT.

The chain employs TRBV2 and TRBJ2-7; TRBD1 matches at 9 bases. The junction had 8 bases not matched to a gene; V was cut back by 6 bases and J by 5 bases. The germline gives CDR1 SNHLY, CDR2 FYNNEI. The CDR3 is made up of 14 amino acids. CDR3 region: CASRDSDRGHEQYF. The CDR3 region has the DNA TGTGCCAGCAGAGACTCGGACAGGGGACACGAGCAGTACTTC.

In this sample, this clone turned up a few times. The genes are TRBV30 and TRBJ1-6; D not certain. Germline V gene data show CDR1 as GTSNPN and CDR2 as SVGIG (reference sequence). CDR3 size: 13 residues. Trimming left V 0 bases short and J 6 bases short, with 6 bases between. This CDR3 is CAWSVGSNSPLHF. CDR3 sequence (DNA): TGTGCCTGGAGTGTAGGGAGTAATTCACCCCTCCACTTT.

The chain carries TRBV27 and TRBJ1-4; TRBD1 aligns across 7 bases. After removal of 6 bases from V and 3 bases from J, the junction contained 4 bases not matched to a gene. Looked up from germline, CDR1 is MNHEY and CDR2 is SMNVEV (reference sequence). The CDR3 runs to 14 residues. Written as DNA, the CDR3 is TGTGCCAGCAGGCAGACAGGGCCTAATGAAAAACTGTTTTTT. Translation: CASRQTGPNEKLFF.